This TCR beta chain was obtained from a study of beta chain features in type 1 diabetes. CD45RO/CCR7/CD25/CD127/CD95/CD27 separated CD4+ naive, central memory, regulatory and stem cell-like memory cells by sorting. Since all of the isolated RNA was reverse transcribed, expressed TCRB transcripts were what got sequenced. Generated by immunoSEQ multiplex PCR, the TCRdb table keeps only in-frame clones and is missing some. The table records approximately 340,000 clones, roughly 16% of them present only once. Germline V lookup: CDR1 LNHNV, CDR2 YYDKDF (reference sequence). V shed 0 bases and J 2 bases; nucleotides not matched to a gene: 15. CDR3 length: 21 residues.

The genes are TRBV15 and TRBJ2-4, with 11 nucleotides matching TRBD2. The sequenced sample was naive CD4+ T cells from blood. The origin of this receptor is a woman aged 18-35 years in good health. In DNA form, the CDR3 reads TGTGCCACCAGCAGAGATTCTATAGCGGGAGGGCCCTCGCTTACCAAAAACATTCAGTACTTC. Its translation is CATSRDSIAGGPSLTKNIQYF.